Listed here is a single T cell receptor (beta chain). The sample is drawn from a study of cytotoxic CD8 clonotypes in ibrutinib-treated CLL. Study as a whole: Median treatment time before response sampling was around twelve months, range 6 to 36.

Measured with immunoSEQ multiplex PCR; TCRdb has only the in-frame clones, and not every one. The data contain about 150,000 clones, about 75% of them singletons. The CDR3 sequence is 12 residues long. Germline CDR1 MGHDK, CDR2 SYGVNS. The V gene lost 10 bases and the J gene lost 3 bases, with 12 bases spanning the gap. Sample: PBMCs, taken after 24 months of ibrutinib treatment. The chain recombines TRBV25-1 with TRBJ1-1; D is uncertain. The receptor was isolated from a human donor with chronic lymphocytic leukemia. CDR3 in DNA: TGTGCCACCCTCCTAGAGGACACTGAAGCTTTCTTT. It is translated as CATLLEDTEAFF.